This T cell receptor beta chain is from a study of blood T cell repertoires in COVID-19. Study summary: COVID-19 samples from acute and convalescent phases originated in the United States, Italy and Spain.

Original processing methods: By means of reference gene primer amplification, nucleated cell counts were estimated. The data were produced by immunoSEQ multiplex PCR, yet TCRdb's version contains in-frame clones alone and is incomplete. V and J calls and clone size are given by that table; D and trimming were obtained from the DNA. The data hold around 200,000 clones, with over 75% observed a single time. Germline V CDR1 and CDR2: SGHTA, FQGNSA. The V segment lost 2 bases and the J segment 2 bases; nucleotides outside the gene matches: 7. The CDR3 runs to 16 residues. The clonotype originates from a man aged 80 or over with acute or convalescent COVID-19. The chain couples TRBV7-2 to TRBJ2-5; 8 bases agree with TRBD2. The sample taken for sequencing was peripheral blood. CDR3 DNA sequence: TGTGCCAGCAGCTTACAGGCGGGGGGCTCGCAAGAGACCCAGTACTTC. Its protein is CASSLQAGGSQETQYF.